Listed below are T cell receptor beta chains from one sample, sequenced in a study of blood T cell repertoires in COVID-19. The protocol was immunoSEQ multiplex PCR, while the TCRdb copy is restricted to in-frame clones and leaves out a portion. The sample yields approximately 200,000 clones, around 80% seen once. The sample was peripheral blood. Receptors were obtained from a human donor in a cohort sampled during active COVID-19. The CDR3 runs from the conserved cysteine through the conserved F or W. The D gene is left open where the match is weak. The size entry is marked missing in some rows and otherwise reads once, few, many or a size class.

D,size,J,length,V,CDR3,DNA
TRBD2,.,TRBJ2-1,16,TRBV4-3,CASSPRVLAGHNEQFF,TGCGCCAGCAGCCCCCGAGTGCTAGCGGGGCACAATGAGCAGTTCTTC
.,.,TRBJ1-1,14,TRBV27,CASTTLGGGTEAFF,TGTGCCAGCACCACCCTCGGGGGTGGCACTGAAGCTTTCTTT
TRBD1,few,TRBJ1-5,15,TRBV19,CASSKRDRPNQPQHF,TGTGCCAGTAGTAAACGGGACAGACCCAATCAGCCCCAGCATTTT
.,medium-sized,TRBJ1-5,13,TRBV6-5,CASSLDGDQPQHF,TGTGCCAGCAGTTTGGACGGGGATCAGCCCCAGCATTTT
.,many,TRBJ2-1,17,TRBV9,CASSAPLAASSYNEQFF,TGTGCCAGCAGCGCCCCACTGGCGGCGAGCTCCTACAATGAGCAGTTCTTC
.,.,TRBJ1-1,14,TRBV19,CASSLALRNTEAFF,TGTGCCAGTAGTCTGGCCCTTCGGAACACTGAAGCTTTCTTT
.,few,TRBJ1-4,14,TRBV6-5,CASSFQVYNEKLFF,TGTGCCAGCAGTTTTCAGGTTTATAATGAAAAACTGTTTTTT
TRBD2,.,TRBJ2-7,14,TRBV5-6,CASSFTSGYYEQYF,TGTGCCAGCAGCTTTACTAGCGGGTACTACGAGCAGTACTTC
.,.,TRBJ1-1,14,TRBV18,CASSPLAGATEAFF,TGTGCCAGCTCACCATTGGCAGGGGCAACTGAAGCTTTCTTT
TRBD1,.,TRBJ1-2,15,TRBV5-4,CASSAQQGGNYGYTF,TGTGCCAGCAGCGCACAACAGGGGGGTAACTATGGCTACACCTTC
.,.,TRBJ1-5,15,TRBV28,CASSIMGAGNQPQHF,TGTGCCAGCAGTATAATGGGGGCTGGCAATCAGCCCCAGCATTTT
TRBD2,.,TRBJ2-1,16,TRBV6-2/TRBV6-3,CASSYLPSGSYNEQFF,TGTGCCAGCAGTTACCTGCCTAGCGGGAGTTACAATGAGCAGTTCTTC
TRBD2,.,TRBJ2-3,15,TRBV9,CASSVGDSGIYTQYF,TGTGCCAGCAGCGTAGGGGATAGCGGGATTTATACGCAGTATTTT
.,.,TRBJ2-1,13,TRBV4-2,CASSQGANNEQFF,TGTGCCAGCAGCCAAGGGGCGAACAATGAGCAGTTCTTC
.,.,TRBJ1-5,12,TRBV6-6,CALGGGNQPQHF,TGTGCCCTAGGGGGGGGCAATCAGCCCCAGCATTTT
.,.,TRBJ2-7,13,TRBV6-5,CASSYSEQYEQYF,TGTGCCAGCAGTTACTCGGAACAGTACGAGCAGTACTTC
TRBD1,many,TRBJ2-1,15,TRBV7-8,CASSSRDRGYNEQFF,TGTGCCAGCAGCTCCCGGGACAGGGGATACAATGAGCAGTTCTTC
.,.,TRBJ2-1,15,TRBV6-6,CASSAPGTPGNEQFF,TGTGCCAGCAGTGCTCCCGGGACTCCGGGGAATGAGCAGTTCTTC
TRBD2,many,TRBJ2-7,13,TRBV29-1,CSVEGREGYEQYF,TGCAGCGTTGAAGGGCGGGAGGGCTACGAGCAGTACTTC
.,.,TRBJ2-7,13,TRBV28,CASSVRGTREQYF,TGTGCCAGCAGTGTTCGGGGTACTAGGGAGCAGTACTTC
TRBD1,.,TRBJ1-1,15,TRBV29-1,CSVDSPGQGDTEAFF,TGCAGCGTCGATAGCCCCGGACAGGGAGACACTGAAGCTTTCTTT
.,.,TRBJ1-2,16,TRBV6-6,CASSYSILKINYGYTF,TGTGCCAGCAGTTACTCGATACTAAAAATTAACTATGGCTACACCTTC
.,.,TRBJ1-2,15,TRBV2,CASSALGRTSDGYTF,TGTGCCAGCAGTGCTCTAGGGAGAACCTCCGATGGCTACACCTTC
.,.,TRBJ2-7,14,TRBV18,CASSPQRSSYEQYF,TGTGCCAGCTCCCCCCAGCGCAGCTCCTACGAGCAGTACTTC
.,.,TRBJ1-5,17,TRBV19,CASKRGLQGPSNQPQHF,TGTGCCAGTAAAAGGGGCCTACAGGGACCTAGCAATCAGCCCCAGCATTTT
.,.,TRBJ1-2,14,TRBV6-5,CASSYLLRGYGYTF,TGTGCCAGCAGTTACCTCCTTCGGGGCTATGGCTACACCTTC
TRBD1,.,TRBJ1-4,14,TRBV9,CASSLGQGHEKLFF,TGTGCCAGCAGCCTGGGACAGGGGCATGAAAAACTGTTTTTT
.,.,TRBJ1-1,13,TRBV10-3,CAISDRVTTEAFF,TGTGCCATCAGTGACAGGGTTACGACTGAAGCTTTCTTT
TRBD1,.,TRBJ1-2,14,TRBV24-1,CATSDSWTGFGYTF,TGTGCCACCAGTGATTCGTGGACAGGGTTTGGCTACACCTTC
TRBD1,.,TRBJ1-1,15,TRBV6-5,CASRKRTGLNTEAFF,TGTGCCAGCAGAAAACGGACAGGGTTGAACACTGAAGCTTTCTTT
.,.,TRBJ2-7,15,TRBV28,CASSFPGFFSYEQYF,TGTGCCAGCAGTTTCCCGGGTTTCTTCTCCTACGAGCAGTACTTC
.,.,TRBJ2-7,16,TRBV20-1,CSASPIPRGVNYEQYF,TGCAGTGCTAGTCCAATCCCAAGGGGCGTAAACTACGAGCAGTACTTC
.,once,TRBJ2-2,18,TRBV4-1,CASSQDRWRGRNTGELFF,TGCGCCAGCAGCCAAGATAGATGGAGGGGGCGTAACACCGGGGAGCTGTTTTTT
.,.,TRBJ1-2,19,TRBV7-3,CASSTEETGRYQANYGYTF,TGTGCCAGCAGCACCGAAGAGACAGGACGCTACCAAGCTAACTATGGCTACACCTTC
.,.,TRBJ1-5,14,TRBV10-2,CASSSLALGQPQHF,TGCGCCAGCAGTTCCCTGGCCCTTGGTCAGCCCCAGCATTTT
TRBD2,.,TRBJ2-7,14,TRBV27,CASSLGREWGEQYF,TGTGCCAGCAGTTTAGGGCGGGAGTGGGGCGAGCAGTACTTC
.,.,TRBJ1-6,16,TRBV27,CASSLSNRAYNSPLHF,TGTGCCAGCAGTTTATCGAACAGGGCCTATAATTCACCCCTCCACTTT
.,.,TRBJ1-2,15,TRBV27,CASSLGVSGIYRYTF,TGTGCCAGCAGTTTAGGGGTTTCGGGGATCTATCGCTACACCTTC
TRBD1,.,TRBJ1-3,14,TRBV5-4,CASSQDRGGNTIYF,TGTGCCAGCAGCCAAGACAGGGGAGGAAACACCATATATTTT
.,.,TRBJ2-7,12,TRBV29-1,CSVDSGLYEQYF,TGCAGCGTTGATTCAGGACTCTACGAGCAGTACTTC
TRBD2,.,TRBJ2-3,16,TRBV6-6,CASSLEGAGATDTQYF,TGTGCCAGCAGTCTGGAGGGAGCGGGAGCCACAGATACGCAGTATTTT
TRBD1,.,TRBJ1-3,16,TRBV5-6,CASSRGQGVSGNTIYF,TGTGCCAGCAGCCGGGGACAGGGGGTTTCTGGAAACACCATATATTTT
TRBD1,once,TRBJ2-7,15,TRBV6-2/TRBV6-3,CASSTRDRLSYEQYF,TGTGCCAGCAGTACTCGGGACAGGCTCTCCTACGAGCAGTACTTC
.,.,TRBJ1-2,14,TRBV6-5,CASSYKGRNYGYTF,TGTGCCAGCAGTTATAAAGGGAGAAACTATGGCTACACCTTC
.,.,TRBJ2-7,16,TRBV3-1/TRBV3-2,CASSLTGHFEDYEQYF,TGTGCCAGCAGCCTAACGGGACATTTTGAGGACTACGAGCAGTACTTC
.,.,TRBJ1-2,14,TRBV5-4,CASSLDPNAGGYTF,TGTGCCAGCAGCTTGGACCCAAATGCGGGTGGCTACACCTTC
TRBD2,.,TRBJ2-1,17,TRBV7-2,CASSLALSSGRASEQFF,TGTGCCAGCAGCTTAGCGCTTAGTAGCGGGAGGGCCTCTGAGCAGTTCTTC
TRBD2,once,TRBJ2-2,16,TRBV5-4,CASSKTSGANTGELFF,TGTGCCAGCAGCAAAACTAGCGGCGCGAACACCGGGGAGCTGTTTTTT
.,.,TRBJ2-7,14,TRBV27,CASSLSRGPYEQYF,TGTGCCAGCAGTTTATCCAGGGGTCCCTACGAGCAGTACTTC
.,.,TRBJ2-7,13,TRBV7-2,CASSLRRGGEQYF,TGTGCCAGCAGCTTACGAAGGGGGGGCGAGCAGTACTTC
.,.,TRBJ2-2,15,TRBV19,CASSIVAQISGELFF,TGTGCCAGTAGTATAGTTGCACAGATCTCCGGGGAGCTGTTTTTT